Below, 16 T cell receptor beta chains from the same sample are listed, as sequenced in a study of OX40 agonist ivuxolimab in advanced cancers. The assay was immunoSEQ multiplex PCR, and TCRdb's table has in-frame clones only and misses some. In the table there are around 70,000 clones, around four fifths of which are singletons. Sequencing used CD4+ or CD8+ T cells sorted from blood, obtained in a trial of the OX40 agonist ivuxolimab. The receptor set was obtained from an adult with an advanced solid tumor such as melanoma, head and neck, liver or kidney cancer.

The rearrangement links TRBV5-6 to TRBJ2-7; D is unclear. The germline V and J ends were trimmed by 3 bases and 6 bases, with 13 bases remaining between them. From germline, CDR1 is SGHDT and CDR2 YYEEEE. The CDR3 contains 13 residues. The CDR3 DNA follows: TGTGCCAGCAGCTCCCACCCCTCTGGCGAGCAGTACTTC. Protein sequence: CASSSHPSGEQYF.

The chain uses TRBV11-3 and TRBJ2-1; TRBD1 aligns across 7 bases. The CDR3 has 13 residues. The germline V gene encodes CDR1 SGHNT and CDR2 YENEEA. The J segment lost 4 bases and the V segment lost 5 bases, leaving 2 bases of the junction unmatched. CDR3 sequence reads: CASSPTGYNEQFF. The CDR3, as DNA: TGTGCCAGCAGCCCGACAGGGTACAATGAGCAGTTCTTC.

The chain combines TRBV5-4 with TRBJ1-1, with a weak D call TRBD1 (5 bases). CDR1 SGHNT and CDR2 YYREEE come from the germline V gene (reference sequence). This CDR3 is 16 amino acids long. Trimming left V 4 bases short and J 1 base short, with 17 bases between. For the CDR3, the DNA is TGTGCCAGCAGCCCGGATGGGGGGGAAAGGAACACTGAAGCTTTCTTT. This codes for CASSPDGGERNTEAFF.

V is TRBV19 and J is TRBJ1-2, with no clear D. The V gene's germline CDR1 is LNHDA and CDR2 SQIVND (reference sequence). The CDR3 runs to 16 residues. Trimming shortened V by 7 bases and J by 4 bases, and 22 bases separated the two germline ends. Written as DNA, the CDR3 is TGTGCCAGTACCCCAAGAAAAGCCGGGAGGCCCTATGGCTACACCTTC. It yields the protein CASTPRKAGRPYGYTF.

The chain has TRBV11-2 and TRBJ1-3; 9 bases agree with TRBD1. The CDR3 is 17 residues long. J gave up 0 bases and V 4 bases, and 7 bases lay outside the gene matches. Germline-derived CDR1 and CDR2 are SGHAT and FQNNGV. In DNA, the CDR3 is TGTGCCAGCAGCTCCATCCGGGACAGGGACTCTGGAAACACCATATATTTT. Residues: CASSSIRDRDSGNTIYF.

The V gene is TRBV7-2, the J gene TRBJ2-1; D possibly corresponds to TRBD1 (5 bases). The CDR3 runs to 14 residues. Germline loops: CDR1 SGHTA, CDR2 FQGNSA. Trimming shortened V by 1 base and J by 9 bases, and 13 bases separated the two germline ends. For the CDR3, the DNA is TGTGCCAGCAGCTTAGGGCAACTCCAGGGTGAGCAGTTCTTC. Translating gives CASSLGQLQGEQFF.

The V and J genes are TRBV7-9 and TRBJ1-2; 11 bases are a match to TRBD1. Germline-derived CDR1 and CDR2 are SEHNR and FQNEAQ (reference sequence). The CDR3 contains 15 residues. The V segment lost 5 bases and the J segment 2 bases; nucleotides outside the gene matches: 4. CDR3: CASSHGQGANYGYTF. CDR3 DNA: TGTGCCAGCAGCCACGGACAGGGGGCCAACTATGGCTACACCTTC.

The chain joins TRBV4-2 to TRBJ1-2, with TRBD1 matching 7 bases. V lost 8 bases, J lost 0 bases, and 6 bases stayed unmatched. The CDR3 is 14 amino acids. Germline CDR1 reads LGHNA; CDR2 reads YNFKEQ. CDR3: CASQGDTSNYGYTF. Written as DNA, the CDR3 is TGTGCCAGCCAGGGGGACACATCTAACTATGGCTACACCTTC.

The CDR3 nucleotides read TGTGCCAGCAGCTTAACCGACAGGGGGTTTTACAATGAGCAGTTCTTC. As protein: CASSLTDRGFYNEQFF. The rearrangement joins TRBV7-3 to TRBJ2-1; 9 bases agree with TRBD1. CDR1 is SGHTA, CDR2 FQGTGA, per germline. This CDR3 spans 16 amino acids. Losses at the gene ends were 0 bases for V and 4 bases for J; bases not matched to a gene: 4.

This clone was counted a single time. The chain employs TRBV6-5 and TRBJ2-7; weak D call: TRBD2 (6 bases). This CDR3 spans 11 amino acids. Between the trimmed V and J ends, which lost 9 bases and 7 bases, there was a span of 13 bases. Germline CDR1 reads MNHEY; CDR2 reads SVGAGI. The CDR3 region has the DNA TGTGCCAGTTACACCGGGGGAGAGCAGTACTTC. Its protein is CASYTGGEQYF.

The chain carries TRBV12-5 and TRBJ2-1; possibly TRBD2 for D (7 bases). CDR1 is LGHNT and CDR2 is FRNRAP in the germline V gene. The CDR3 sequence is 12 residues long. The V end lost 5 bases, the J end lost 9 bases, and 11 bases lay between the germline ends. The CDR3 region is CASGQGRGEQFF. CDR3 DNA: TGTGCTAGTGGTCAGGGGAGGGGTGAGCAGTTCTTC.

In DNA form, the CDR3 reads TGTGCCAGCAGCCAACCCAGGGGAGGAGGGAGCAATCAGCCCCAGCATTTT. Protein: CASSQPRGGGSNQPQHF. V gene TRBV21-1 combines with J gene TRBJ1-5. TRBV21-1 is a pseudogene locus. This CDR3 spans 17 amino acids.

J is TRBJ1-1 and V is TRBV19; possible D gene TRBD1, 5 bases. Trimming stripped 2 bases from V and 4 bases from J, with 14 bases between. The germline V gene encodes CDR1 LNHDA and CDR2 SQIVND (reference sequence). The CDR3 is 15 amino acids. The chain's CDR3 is CASSINPQGLTEAFF. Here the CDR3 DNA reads TGTGCCAGTAGTATAAACCCCCAGGGACTCACTGAAGCTTTCTTT.

The CDR3 region has the DNA TGTGCCAGCAGCACCTTGTCCAGATTGAACACTGAAGCTTTCTTT. It encodes CASSTLSRLNTEAFF. The rearrangement links TRBV5-6 to TRBJ1-1; D is undetermined. V lost 4 bases and J lost 0, with 13 bases in between. There are 15 residues in the CDR3. Germline values: CDR1 SGHDT, CDR2 YYEEEE.

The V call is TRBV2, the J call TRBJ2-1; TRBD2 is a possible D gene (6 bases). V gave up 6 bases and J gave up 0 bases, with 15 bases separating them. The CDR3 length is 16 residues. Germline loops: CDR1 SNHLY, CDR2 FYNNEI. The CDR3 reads CASRDRGLSSYNEQFF. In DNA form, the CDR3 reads TGTGCCAGCAGAGATCGGGGGTTGAGCTCCTACAATGAGCAGTTCTTC.

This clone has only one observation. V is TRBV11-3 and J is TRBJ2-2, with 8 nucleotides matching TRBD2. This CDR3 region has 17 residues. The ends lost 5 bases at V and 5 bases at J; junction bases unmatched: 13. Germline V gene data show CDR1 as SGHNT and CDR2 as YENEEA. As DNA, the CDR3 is TGTGCCAGCAGCCCGAACCAAGCGGGAGTCGGTACCGGGGAGCTGTTTTTT. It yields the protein CASSPNQAGVGTGELFF.